What follows is one T cell receptor beta chain and its context. This clone occurred a few times. Its antigen remains unidentified. No base qualities exist here, and no much larger clone lies one base off it. The data derive from a study of T cells in localized non-small cell lung cancer (dated by TCRdb to the early 2020s). For the study in its entirety: The study examined T cell repertoires in 236 patients with early-stage NSCLC and compared tumors with uninvolved tumor-adjacent lungs. NSCLC patients had a mean age of around 61 years, and about 140 were male and 107 female. The cohort comprised 236 treatment-naïve NSCLC patients with resected, localized lung tumors.

Summary of the overall study and its limitations: Higher T cell density in blood was associated with longer overall survival, whereas higher clonality in adjacent lung was associated with shorter survival. Because the study design was exploratory, TCR variables were selected using unadjusted p-values without false-discovery rate correction. Uninvolved tumor-adjacent lung showed the highest T cell clonality, higher than tumor, which suggests more focused antigenic responses in the adjacent lung. Of the top 100 tumor clones, a median of approximately 60 were detected in paired uninvolved adjacent lung; approximately 30 were also among that lung's top 100. Because multi-region sequencing of the tumors was not done, intratumor heterogeneity could not be ruled out.

The immunoSEQ Assay was used to sequence TCR beta CDR3 regions from DNA. The study's processing was this. To compute T cell density, TCR beta template counts were normalized to usable DNA, which was estimated by amplifying housekeeping genes. The preseqR package was used to estimate richness by extrapolating to 400,000 templates for PBMC samples and to 120,000 templates for tissue samples. Clonality was defined by subtracting Pielou's evenness from one. To identify tissue-enriched TCRs, differential abundance testing was run on productive amino-acid clonotypes with a minimum total count of 5 and an alpha of 0.1. The Jaccard Index and the Morisita Overlap Index were used to measure repertoire overlap between compartments. GLIPH clustered TCR beta CDR3s with public tetramer-defined viral CDR3s; viral motifs required at least three viral sequences plus V-gene enrichment. Not all clones reach the TCRdb copy of this immuneACCESS table, which keeps in-frame sequences only. Checked studies attribute under half of the gap to unresolved V genes and leave the rest unexplained. V, J and clone size are taken as reported in that table, and D and trimming were inferred from the DNA itself. Across this sample there are under 30,000 clones, with 89% seen only once. The ten most abundant clones make up around 10% of the sample.

At diagnosis, peripheral blood, uninvolved tumor-adjacent lung and tumor were collected and were preserved as a mix of fresh-frozen and FFPE material. For TCR repertoire profiling, the blood samples were analyzed as peripheral blood mononuclear cells. CDR1 and CDR2 are drawn from the germline V gene: SGDLS, YYNGEE. The V end loses 4 bases and the J end loses 4 bases, and a stretch of 11 bases separates them. From cysteine to phenylalanine, the CDR3 is 13 amino acids long. Just the 39-base CDR3 DNA is kept, in frame starting at base 1. The rearranged chain carries TRBV9 and TRBJ1-1; no D segment can be confidently identified. This clonotype was sampled from a woman aged 35-70 years with stage I lung adenocarcinoma. The specimen comprised peripheral blood, sampled before any cancer treatment. The bases read TGTGCCAGCAGCTTATTCGCAGGCACTGAAGCTTTCTTT. Translated, this is CASSLFAGTEAFF.